The sequence of this T cell receptor (beta chain) was determined in a study of spatial heterogeneity in lung cancer. V gave up 3 bases and J gave up 0 bases, with 8 bases separating them. Germline loops: CDR1 ENHRY, CDR2 SYGVKD. The CDR3 is 14 residues long. Sample time point: sample taken at primary tumor resection. Whole RNA, isolated from tumor, nontumor lung or frozen PBMC, was sequenced without prior sorting. Every molecule of TCR cDNA had its own unique molecular identifier. A single record per CDR3 protein comes from TCRdb applying MiXCR to the 5' RACE reads. The table lists about 15,000 distinct CDR3 sequences, 3.6% of them singletons, with 9.8% in the top ten. This clonotype has at least ten counts. This beta chain appears as a stray read in a library generated for alpha chains; its size is not informative.

This TCR derives from a male donor with early-stage non-small cell lung cancer. The V call is TRBV10-3, the J call TRBJ1-2; D not certain. Specimen: normal lung tissue next to the tumor, collected at surgery. This CDR3 reads CAISEMTANYGYTF. The DNA of the CDR3 is TGTGCCATCAGTGAAATGACGGCTAACTATGGCTACACCTTC.